This T cell receptor (beta chain) was recorded in a study of vaccination effects on CD4 cells after COVID-19. On the study more broadly: Two doses of either BNT162b2 or mRNA-1273 were given to each participant.

Study conclusions and caveats: Missing from the study were early post-infection timepoints, and its convalescent patients were few.

Germline assignment: CDR1 ENHRY and CDR2 SYGVKD. Unmatched junction bases numbered 14, after V lost 0 bases and J lost 6 bases. This CDR3 spans 19 amino acids. Sequencing followed a ViraFEST assay step that expanded antigen-specific CD4+ T cells with viral peptide pools. With more than nine days of culture completed, CD4+ T cells were isolated. Neither prior SARS-CoV-2 infection nor positive nucleocapsid antibodies were present in the vaccine recipients. Culturing of 2 million to 2.5 million PBMC per well took place with about 10 IU/ml IL-2 and approximately 9.9 ug/ml peptides. Method: immunoSEQ multiplex PCR; TCRdb's copy keeps in-frame clones and lacks some. The sample holds some 69,000 clones, about four fifths seen once. Worth noting for this clone: What it recognizes is unknown.

This receptor was obtained from a human donor who received a COVID-19 vaccine. This chain connects TRBV10-3 to TRBJ2-3; 11 bases match TRBD2. Sequences were derived from CD4+ T cells from PBMCs cultured with HCoV-NL63 spike peptides, sampled before COVID-19 vaccination. The CDR3 region is CAISESTFKTSGVRDTQYF. The DNA of the CDR3 is TGTGCCATCAGTGAGTCGACTTTCAAGACTAGCGGGGTGAGGGATACGCAGTATTTT.